The next 26 T cell receptor beta chains were all read from a single sample in a study of CD8+ T cells in alopecia areata (dated by TCRdb to the late 2010s). In the paper's terms, the time point label means: 4 weeks on oral tofacitinib. The treatment or condition tag for this specimen amounts to: oral pan-JAK inhibitor, 5-10 mg twice daily. Libraries were prepared through the immunoSEQ multiplex PCR assay. RNA was extracted from all samples and reverse transcribed into cDNA as template for TCR sequencing. TCRdb carries this immuneACCESS record with in-frame sequences only. Its versions omit some clonotypes, under half of them owing to an unresolved V gene in the studies checked, with the rest unexplained. Here the sample has some 120,000 clones; around 60% occur a single time. The biggest ten clones account for 5% to 7% of the sample. The specimen was CD4+ T cells sorted from blood, collected at week 4, from a patient treated with tofacitinib. Every receptor here comes from a human donor with alopecia areata.

This rearrangement joins TRBV5-1 to TRBJ2-3, with 10 bases lining up with TRBD2. Looked up from germline, CDR1 is SGHRS and CDR2 is YFSETQ. V was pared by 5 bases and J by 4 bases, with 10 bases of the junction left unmatched. This CDR3 has 16 amino acids. The CDR3 nucleotides read TGCGCCAGCAGGGCCGGGACTAGCGCCGATGCAGATACGCAGTATTTT. Amino acids: CASRAGTSADADTQYF.

The rearrangement uses TRBV30 and TRBJ1-5; D is ambiguous. This CDR3 spans 14 amino acids. Germline V gene data show CDR1 as GTSNPN and CDR2 as SVGIG (reference sequence). Trimming pared 3 bases from V and 7 bases from J, leaving 16 bases between. The CDR3 DNA sequence: TGTGCCTGGAGCTCGGTACAGTCTGACCAGCCCCAGCATTTT. As protein: CAWSSVQSDQPQHF.

The V and J genes are TRBV7-8 and TRBJ2-5; TRBD1 matches 7 bases. This CDR3 spans 13 amino acids. Looked up from germline, CDR1 is SGHVS and CDR2 is FQNEAQ. Trimming cost V 7 bases and J 2 bases; bases outside gene matches: 4. The CDR3 DNA reads as TGTGCCAGCACACCGACAGGGCAAGAGACCCAGTACTTC. It translates to CASTPTGQETQYF.

There are a few counts of this clone. The chain has TRBV5-1 and TRBJ2-5; TRBD2 is a possible D gene (6 bases). Germline V gene sequence: CDR1 SGHRS, CDR2 YFSETQ. The CDR3 length is 11 residues. Between the trimmed V and J ends, which lost 4 bases and 8 bases, there was a span of 9 bases. The CDR3 nucleotides read TGCGCCAGCAGCCGCGGGGAAACCCAGTACTTC. Translation: CASSRGETQYF.

The chain links TRBV29-1 to TRBJ2-7; D call uncertain. Germline lookup yields CDR1 SQVTM and CDR2 ANQGSEA. This CDR3 is 13 amino acids long. Trimming cost V 4 bases and J 2 bases, with 12 bases left between them. CDR3 coding DNA: TGCAGCGTTGGTCAGGTTCAAACCTACGAGCAGTACTTC. The encoded protein is CSVGQVQTYEQYF.

In DNA, the CDR3 is TGCAGCGTTGAAGAAAAGGCGGGCTTATACAATGAGCAGTTCTTC. Translated, it gives CSVEEKAGLYNEQFF. This chain uses TRBV29-1 with TRBJ2-1; D may be TRBD2 (5 bases). CDR3 length equals 15 residues. V lost 0 bases, J lost 4 bases, and 13 bases lay in between. Germline V gene data show CDR1 as SQVTM and CDR2 as ANQGSEA.

The chain recombines TRBV6-5 with TRBJ2-5, with D maybe TRBD2 (7 bases). This CDR3 has 15 residues. Trimming left V 2 bases short and J 1 base short, with 11 bases between. The germline V gene encodes CDR1 MNHEY and CDR2 SVGAGI. CDR3 DNA: TGTGCCAGCAGTTACGGCGGGGGCCTCCAAGAGACCCAGTACTTC. Translating it yields CASSYGGGLQETQYF.

This rearrangement joins TRBV29-1 to TRBJ2-3; 7 nucleotides match TRBD1. V gave up 3 bases and J gave up 10 bases; unmatched junction bases: 10. Germline V gene lookup returns CDR1 SQVTM and CDR2 ANQGSEA. This CDR3 contains 13 residues. This CDR3 is CSVDPQAQGSQYF. The CDR3 region has the DNA TGCAGCGTTGATCCCCAAGCACAGGGGTCGCAGTATTTT.

The gene calls are TRBV2 and TRBJ2-1; 10 bases map to TRBD2. This CDR3 comprises 16 residues. V was clipped by 2 bases and J by 7 bases; unmatched bases: 8. CDR1 and CDR2 (germline): SNHLY, FYNNEI. CDR3 in DNA: TGTGCCAGCAGTGAATTAGCGGGGGGTTTATTGAATGAGCAGTTCTTC. Translation gives CASSELAGGLLNEQFF. The full variable domain, rest sourced from reference TRBV2 and TRBJ2-1, is EPEVTQTPSHQVTQMGQEVILRCVPISNHLYFYWYRQILGQKVEFLVSFYNNEISEKSEIFDDQFSVERPDGSNFTLKIRSTKLEDSAMYFCASSELAGGLLNEQFFGPGTRLTVL.

In this sample, this clone turned up a few times. This same CDR3 is encoded by further DNA sequences in the sample. The J gene is TRBJ2-7, the V gene TRBV7-2; 12 nucleotides agree with TRBD2. The CDR3 contains 15 residues. CDR1 and CDR2 (germline): SGHTA, FQGNSA. Unmatched junction bases numbered 2, after V lost 1 base and J lost 4 bases. CDR3 residues: CASSLVLAGGYEQYF. DNA of the CDR3: TGTGCCAGCAGCTTAGTGCTAGCGGGAGGGTACGAGCAGTACTTC.

This clone was picked up a small number of times. This rearrangement joins TRBV29-1 to TRBJ1-2, with 7 bases matching TRBD1. There are 12 residues in the CDR3. Germline CDR1 reads SQVTM; CDR2 reads ANQGSEA. The junction had 5 bases not matched to a gene; V was cut back by 6 bases and J by 4 bases. For the CDR3, the DNA is TGCAGCGTGATGACAGGGCTCTATGGCTACACCTTC. This encodes CSVMTGLYGYTF. Full variable domain (outside the CDR3, taken from reference TRBV29-1 and TRBJ1-2): SAVISQKPSRDICQRGTSLTIQCQVDSQVTMMFWYRQQPGQSLTLIATANQGSEATYESGFVIDKFPISRPNLTFSTLTVSNMSPEDSSIYLCSVMTGLYGYTFGSGTRLTVV.

This chain uses TRBV9 with TRBJ2-2; 8 nucleotides agree with TRBD1. CDR3 length: 15 residues. The germline V gene has CDR1 SGDLS and CDR2 YYNGEE. Trimming took 3 bases from V and 4 from J; bases not matched to a gene: 5. The CDR3 protein is CASSAQGAGTGELFF. The CDR3, as DNA: TGTGCCAGCAGCGCCCAGGGGGCCGGCACCGGGGAGCTGTTTTTT.

Only one count was recorded for this clone. The chain combines TRBV11-1 with TRBJ2-3; the match to TRBD1 covers 8 bases. The CDR3 has 15 amino acids. After removal of 5 bases from V and 5 bases from J, the junction contained 9 bases not matched to a gene. Germline CDR1 and CDR2: SGHAT and FQDESV (reference sequence). CDR3 sequence (DNA): TGTGCCAGCAGCGGAATAGCGACAGGGGAAGATACGCAGTATTTT. It yields the protein CASSGIATGEDTQYF.

The chain carries TRBV7-2 and TRBJ2-7, with a weak D call TRBD1 (6 bases). Germline V gene sequence: CDR1 SGHTA, CDR2 FQGNSA. V lost 5 bases, J lost 4 bases, and 15 bases lay in between. The CDR3 extends over 14 amino acids. The CDR3 sequence: CASSRPGQTYEQYF. The CDR3 coding sequence is TGTGCCAGCAGCAGACCGGGACAAACATACGAGCAGTACTTC.

CDR3 bases: TGTGCCAGCAGTTACCGGGGGACCCTCGATGAAAAACTGTTTTTT. Its protein is CASSYRGTLDEKLFF. V is TRBV6-5 and J is TRBJ1-4; D possibly corresponds to TRBD1 (5 bases). V was trimmed by 2 bases and J by 6 bases, leaving 13 bases between them. From germline, CDR1 is MNHEY and CDR2 SVGAGI. This CDR3 is built from 15 residues.

The CDR3 here is CASSLGTGEYEQYF. CDR3 coding DNA: TGCGCCAGCAGCTTGGGGACAGGGGAGTACGAGCAGTACTTC. The chain employs TRBV5-1 and TRBJ2-7; 9 positions agree with TRBD1. Unmatched junction bases numbered 2, after V lost 0 bases and J lost 4 bases. Germline assignment: CDR1 SGHRS and CDR2 YFSETQ. The CDR3 runs 14 residues.

With regard to this clone: The sample has other DNA sequences that encode this CDR3 too. The V call is TRBV29-1, the J call TRBJ1-5, with D maybe TRBD1 (5 bases). V was clipped by 4 bases and J by 4 bases, with 8 bases between them. CDR1 and CDR2 from the germline V gene are SQVTM and ANQGSEA. This CDR3 is built from 12 residues. This CDR3 is CSVGQGNQPQHF. For the CDR3, the DNA is TGCAGCGTTGGGCAGGGAAATCAGCCCCAGCATTTT.

The V gene is TRBV25-1, the J gene TRBJ2-2, with D uncertain. Trimming removed 6 bases from V and 2 bases from J, with 7 bases in between. The CDR3 has 13 amino acids. CDR1 is MGHDK and CDR2 is SYGVNS in the germline V gene. This CDR3 is CASRPVNTGELFF. The CDR3 DNA follows: TGTGCCAGCAGACCGGTAAACACCGGGGAGCTGTTTTTT.

This chain connects TRBV7-2 to TRBJ2-5; 15 positions match TRBD2. The trim removed 4 bases at V and 5 bases at J, leaving 2 bases unmatched. There are 15 residues in the CDR3. CDR1 SGHTA and CDR2 FQGNSA come from the germline V gene. This CDR3 is CASSSGTSGGETQYF. CDR3 sequence (DNA): TGTGCCAGCAGCTCCGGGACTAGCGGGGGGGAGACCCAGTACTTC.

This rearrangement joins TRBV5-1 to TRBJ2-1, with D tentatively TRBD1 or TRBD2 (6 bases each). CDR3 size: 14 residues. The V and J ends lost 7 bases and 6 bases respectively, with 17 bases between them. From germline, CDR1 is SGHRS and CDR2 YFSETQ. DNA for the CDR3: TGCGCCAGCGGTAGGGGGGCCCAGATCAATGAGCAGTTCTTC. Translated, it gives CASGRGAQINEQFF.

This clone was counted a single time. The rearrangement links TRBV6-5 to TRBJ1-2; TRBD1 might be the D (5 bases). Germline V lookup: CDR1 MNHEY, CDR2 SVGAGI. V dropped 0 bases and J dropped 5 bases, with 16 bases sitting between them. This CDR3 contains 16 residues. CDR3 sequence: CASSYSGADGTYGYTF. The CDR3 region has the DNA TGTGCCAGCAGTTACTCTGGGGCAGACGGGACGTATGGCTACACCTTC.

This clone showed up just once. The V gene is TRBV12-5, the J gene TRBJ2-1; a possible D gene is TRBD1 (6 bases). Germline V gives CDR1 LGHNT, CDR2 FRNRAP. V lost 3 bases to trimming and J lost 8 bases, with 20 bases between them. There are 16 residues in the CDR3. The CDR3 DNA is TGTGCTAGTGGTTTAGGAACAGGGTTTGGGGGCTATGAGCAGTTCTTC. Translation: CASGLGTGFGGYEQFF. The full variable domain, in which reference TRBV12-5 and TRBJ2-1 provide the parts outside the CDR3, is DARVTQTPRHKVTEMGQEVTMRCQPILGHNTVFWYRQTMMQGLELLAYFRNRAPLDDSGMPKDRFSAEMPDATLATLKIQPSEPRDSAVYFCASGLGTGFGGYEQFFGPGTRLTVL.

The chain employs TRBV7-3 and TRBJ2-3; the D gene is possibly TRBD2 (5 bases). CDR1 is SGHTA and CDR2 is FQGTGA in the germline V gene. This CDR3 comprises 15 residues. V gave up 0 bases and J gave up 2 bases, with 9 bases separating them. The CDR3 reads CASSLTARVTDTQYF. The CDR3 DNA reads TGTGCCAGCAGCTTAACTGCGCGGGTCACAGATACGCAGTATTTT.

The chain couples TRBV6-5 to TRBJ2-7; 7 bases are a match to TRBD1. Germline trimming cut 5 bases from V and 3 bases from J; bases unmatched to any gene: 7. The CDR3 spans 14 residues. Germline CDR1 reads MNHEY; CDR2 reads SVGAGI. This CDR3 is CASSTPDRFYEQYF. CDR3 bases: TGTGCCAGCAGTACCCCGGACAGGTTCTACGAGCAGTACTTC.

This clone was observed a handful of times. The chain carries TRBV7-9 and TRBJ1-5; D gene unclear. V lost 5 bases, J lost 2 bases, and 13 bases lay in between. This CDR3 contains 15 residues. Germline-derived CDR1 and CDR2 are SEHNR and FQNEAQ (reference sequence). In nucleotides, the CDR3 is TGTGCCAGCAGCCATAGCAGTGGGGGCAATCAGCCCCAGCATTTT. It encodes CASSHSSGGNQPQHF.

The genes are TRBV29-1 and TRBJ1-2; D might be TRBD1 (6 bases). This CDR3 contains 11 residues. Trimming stripped 3 bases from V and 7 bases from J, with 9 bases between. Germline lookup yields CDR1 SQVTM and CDR2 ANQGSEA. The CDR3 reads CSVDQGIGYTF. As DNA, the CDR3 is TGCAGCGTTGATCAGGGGATTGGCTACACCTTC.